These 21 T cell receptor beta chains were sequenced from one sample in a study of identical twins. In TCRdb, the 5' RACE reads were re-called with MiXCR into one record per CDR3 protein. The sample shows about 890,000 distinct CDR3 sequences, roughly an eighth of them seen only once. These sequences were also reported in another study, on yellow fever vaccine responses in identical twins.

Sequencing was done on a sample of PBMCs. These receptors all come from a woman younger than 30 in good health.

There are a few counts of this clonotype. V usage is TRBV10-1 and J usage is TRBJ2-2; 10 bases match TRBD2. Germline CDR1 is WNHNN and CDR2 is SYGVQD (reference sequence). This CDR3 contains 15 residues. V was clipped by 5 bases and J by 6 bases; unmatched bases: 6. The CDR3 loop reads CASSRLAGVPGELFF. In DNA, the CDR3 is TGCGCCAGCAGTAGGCTAGCGGGAGTTCCCGGGGAGCTGTTTTTT.

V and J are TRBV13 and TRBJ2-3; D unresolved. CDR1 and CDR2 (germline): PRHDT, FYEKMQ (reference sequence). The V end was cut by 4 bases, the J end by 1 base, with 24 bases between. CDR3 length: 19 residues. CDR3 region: CASSSVTSVKGRGTDTQYF. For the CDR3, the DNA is TGTGCCAGCAGCTCAGTTACGAGTGTTAAGGGAAGGGGCACAGATACGCAGTATTTT.

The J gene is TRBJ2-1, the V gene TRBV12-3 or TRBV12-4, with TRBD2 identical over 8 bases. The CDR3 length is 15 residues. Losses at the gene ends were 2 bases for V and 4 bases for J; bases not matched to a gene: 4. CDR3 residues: CASSLQAGAYNEQFF. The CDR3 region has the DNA TGTGCCAGCAGTTTACAAGCGGGAGCATACAATGAGCAGTTCTTC.

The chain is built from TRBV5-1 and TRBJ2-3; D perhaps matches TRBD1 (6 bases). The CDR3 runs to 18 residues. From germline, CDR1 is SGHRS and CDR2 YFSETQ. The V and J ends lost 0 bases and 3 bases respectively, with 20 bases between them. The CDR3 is CASSLGMTGPRGTDTQYF. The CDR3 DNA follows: TGCGCCAGCAGCTTGGGGATGACAGGTCCGAGGGGAACAGATACGCAGTATTTT. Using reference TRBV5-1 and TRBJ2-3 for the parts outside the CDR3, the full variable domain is KAGVTQTPRYLIKTRGQQVTLSCSPISGHRSVSWYQQTPGQGLQFLFEYFSETQRNKGNFPGRFSGRQFSNSRSEMNVSTLELGDSALYLCASSLGMTGPRGTDTQYFGPGTRLTVL.

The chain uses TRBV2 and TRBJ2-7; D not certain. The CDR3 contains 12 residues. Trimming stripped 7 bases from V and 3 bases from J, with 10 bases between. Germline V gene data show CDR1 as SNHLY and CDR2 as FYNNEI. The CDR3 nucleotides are TGTGCCAGCAAGGGCCACAGCTACGAGCAGTACTTC. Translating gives CASKGHSYEQYF.

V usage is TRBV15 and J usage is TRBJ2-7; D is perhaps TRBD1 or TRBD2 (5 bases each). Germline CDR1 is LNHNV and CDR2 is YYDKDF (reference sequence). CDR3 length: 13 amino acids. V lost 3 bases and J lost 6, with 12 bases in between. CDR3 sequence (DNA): TGTGCCACCAGCAGGGGACCTGAATCCGAGCAGTACTTC. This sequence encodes CATSRGPESEQYF.

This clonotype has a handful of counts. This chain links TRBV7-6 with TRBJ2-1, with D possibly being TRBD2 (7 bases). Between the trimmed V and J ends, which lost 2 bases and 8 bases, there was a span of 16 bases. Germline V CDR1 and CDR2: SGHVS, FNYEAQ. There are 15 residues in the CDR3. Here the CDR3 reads CASSLLKGGIDEQFF. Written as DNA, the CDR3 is TGTGCCAGCAGCTTATTAAAGGGGGGGATCGATGAGCAGTTCTTC.

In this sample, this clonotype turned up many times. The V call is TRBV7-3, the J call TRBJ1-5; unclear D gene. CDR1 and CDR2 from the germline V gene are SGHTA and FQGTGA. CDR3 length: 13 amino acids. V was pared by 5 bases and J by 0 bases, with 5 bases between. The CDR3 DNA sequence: TGTGCCAGCAGCAAAAATAGCAATCAGCCCCAGCATTTT. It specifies CASSKNSNQPQHF.

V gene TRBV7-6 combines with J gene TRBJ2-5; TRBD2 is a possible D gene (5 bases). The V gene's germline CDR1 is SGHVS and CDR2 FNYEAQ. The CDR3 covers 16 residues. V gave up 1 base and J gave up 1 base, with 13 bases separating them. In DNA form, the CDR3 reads TGTGCCAGCAGCTTAGTCCTCGGAGGCGGCCAAGAGACCCAGTACTTC. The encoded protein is CASSLVLGGGQETQYF.

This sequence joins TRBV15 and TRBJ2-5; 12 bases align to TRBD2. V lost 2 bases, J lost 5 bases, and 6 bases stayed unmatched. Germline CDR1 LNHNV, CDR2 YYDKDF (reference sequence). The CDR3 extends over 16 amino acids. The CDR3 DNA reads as TGTGCCACCAGCAGAATGCTAGCGGGGGGGCTGGAGACCCAGTACTTC. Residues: CATSRMLAGGLETQYF.

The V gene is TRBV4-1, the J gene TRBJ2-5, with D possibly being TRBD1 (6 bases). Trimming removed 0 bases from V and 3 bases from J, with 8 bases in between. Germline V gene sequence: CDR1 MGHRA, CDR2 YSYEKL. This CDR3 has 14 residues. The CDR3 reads CASSQDRTEETQYF. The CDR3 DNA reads TGCGCCAGCAGCCAAGACCGGACAGAAGAGACCCAGTACTTC.

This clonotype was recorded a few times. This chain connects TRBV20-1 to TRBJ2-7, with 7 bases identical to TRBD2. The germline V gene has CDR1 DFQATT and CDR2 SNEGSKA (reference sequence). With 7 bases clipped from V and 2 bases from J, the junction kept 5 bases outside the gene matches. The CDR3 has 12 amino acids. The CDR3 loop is CSVGRTTYEQYF. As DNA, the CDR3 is TGCAGTGTCGGGAGGACCACCTACGAGCAGTACTTC.

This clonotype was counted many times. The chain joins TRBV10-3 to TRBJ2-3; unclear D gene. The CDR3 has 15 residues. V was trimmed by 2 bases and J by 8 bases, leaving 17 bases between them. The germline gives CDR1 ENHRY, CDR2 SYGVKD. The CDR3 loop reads CAISELAPGPGTQYF. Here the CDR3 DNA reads TGTGCCATCAGTGAGCTGGCCCCCGGTCCGGGTACGCAGTATTTT.

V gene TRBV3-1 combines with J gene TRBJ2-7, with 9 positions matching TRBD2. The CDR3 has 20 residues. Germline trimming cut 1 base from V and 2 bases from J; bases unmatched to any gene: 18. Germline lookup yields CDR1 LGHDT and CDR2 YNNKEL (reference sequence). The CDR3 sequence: CASSQVGALAGQKYTYEQYF. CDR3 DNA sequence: TGTGCCAGCAGCCAAGTGGGGGCGCTAGCGGGACAAAAATACACCTACGAGCAGTACTTC.

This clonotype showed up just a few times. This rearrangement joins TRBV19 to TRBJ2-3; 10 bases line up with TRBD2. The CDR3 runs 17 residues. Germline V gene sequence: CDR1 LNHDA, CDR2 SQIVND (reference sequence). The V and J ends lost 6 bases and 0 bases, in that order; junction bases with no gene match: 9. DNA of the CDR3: TGTGCCAGTAGCGCTAGCGGGAGTGGTGTTAGCACAGATACGCAGTATTTT. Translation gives CASSASGSGVSTDTQYF.

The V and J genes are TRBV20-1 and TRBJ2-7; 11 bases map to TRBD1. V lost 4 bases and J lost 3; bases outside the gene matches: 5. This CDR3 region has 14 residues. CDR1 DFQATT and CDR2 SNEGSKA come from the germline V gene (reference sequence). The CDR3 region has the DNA TGCAGTGCTACTGGGGACAGGGGGGTCTACGAGCAGTACTTC. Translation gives CSATGDRGVYEQYF.

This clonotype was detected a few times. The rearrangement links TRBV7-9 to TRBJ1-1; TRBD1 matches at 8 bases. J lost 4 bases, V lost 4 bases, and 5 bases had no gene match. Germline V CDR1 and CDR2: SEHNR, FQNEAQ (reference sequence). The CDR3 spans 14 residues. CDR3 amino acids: CASSSGTGRTEAFF. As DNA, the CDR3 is TGTGCCAGCAGCTCCGGGACAGGTCGCACTGAAGCTTTCTTT.

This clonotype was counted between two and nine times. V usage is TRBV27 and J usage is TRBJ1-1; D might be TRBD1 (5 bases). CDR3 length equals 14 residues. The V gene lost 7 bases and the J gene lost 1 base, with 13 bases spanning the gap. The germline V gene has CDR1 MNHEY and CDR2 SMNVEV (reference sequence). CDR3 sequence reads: CASKSPGRNTEAFF. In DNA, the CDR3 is TGTGCCAGCAAGTCCCCAGGGAGGAACACTGAAGCTTTCTTT.

The CDR3, as DNA: TGCGCCAGCAGCTCGCACGGGGGCATAGATGACACTGAAGCTTTCTTT. Residues: CASSSHGGIDDTEAFF. The V and J genes are TRBV5-1 and TRBJ1-1, with a weak D call TRBD1 (6 bases). This CDR3 has 16 residues. Germline lookup yields CDR1 SGHRS and CDR2 YFSETQ. V lost 3 bases and J lost 3, with 18 bases in between.

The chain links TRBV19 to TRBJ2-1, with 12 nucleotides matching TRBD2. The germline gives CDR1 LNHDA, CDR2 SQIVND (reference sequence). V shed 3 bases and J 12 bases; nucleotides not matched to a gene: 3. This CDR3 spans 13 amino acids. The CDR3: CASSMGLAGAQFF. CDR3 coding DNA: TGTGCCAGTAGTATGGGACTAGCGGGTGCGCAGTTCTTC.

CDR3 nucleotide sequence: TGTGCCAGTAATGCAGCGGGAGGAACCTACGAGCAGTACTTC. Translating it yields CASNAAGGTYEQYF. This chain uses TRBV19 with TRBJ2-7, with 9 bases identical to TRBD2. V shed 7 bases, J shed 2 bases, and the junction held 6 bases outside the gene matches. The germline gives CDR1 LNHDA, CDR2 SQIVND (reference sequence). This CDR3 spans 14 amino acids.